The entry below gives a single TCR beta chain sequence along with its context. This clonotype was seen only once. Its antigen remains unidentified. Base qualities are not provided; no much larger clone lies one nucleotide away. A read on its own is weak evidence. This specimen belongs to a study of Graves' ophthalmopathy and Graves' hyperthyroidism (dated by TCRdb to the late 2010s). Background for the entire study: Hyperthyroidism was considered stable if no progression to ophthalmopathy occurred within 18 months of follow-up. The study used TCR beta repertoire signatures to distinguish Graves' ophthalmopathy from Graves' hyperthyroidism and to predict progression to ophthalmopathy. After sampling, hyperthyroidism patients received methimazole starting at 30 mg daily, and ophthalmopathy patients received high-dose intravenous methylprednisolone. In roughly 6 hyperthyroidism patients, the T-cell repertoires found in thyroid tissue were compared with those found in blood. In total, some 140 blood samples were TCR-sequenced: 43 ophthalmopathy, approximately 80 hyperthyroidism and roughly 17 hyperthyroidism-to-ophthalmopathy patients. A discovery set of about 99 patients (under 45 ophthalmopathy, about 59 stable hyperthyroidism) was enrolled to explore V-J signatures distinguishing ophthalmopathy from hyperthyroidism. An independent validation cohort was composed of around 19 hyperthyroidism patients and 17 patients who later progressed from hyperthyroidism to ophthalmopathy. The paper as a whole reports these results and caveats: In cross-validation, the 13-signature model distinguished ophthalmopathy from stable hyperthyroidism with 85% to 90% sensitivity and roughly 81% specificity, and in the test set the corresponding values were approximately 80% and 75%. Among expanded thyroid clonotypes with frequency above 0.001, most also showed up in blood, which suggests that blood repertoires may reflect the thyroid immune response. In validation, the model predicted ophthalmopathy progression with nearly 71% sensitivity and approximately 78% specificity; some twelve predicted patients were CT-confirmed with GO in a median of approximately 6.2 months. No statistical method was used to set the sample size in advance, and the investigators knew which group each participant was assigned to.

For repertoire sequencing, the TCR beta CDR3 regions were amplified from RNA transcripts. The first round was an RT-PCR using HTBI primers with the Qiagen OneStep RT-PCR kit, and this first round was followed by a second-round multiplex PCR, then size selection and purification. Libraries were sequenced on an Illumina HiSeq2000 using paired-end 100 bp reads. As for the authors' bioinformatics: SOAPnuke was used to process the reads, throwing out any read that had adapters, had uncalled bases, had a mean Phred below 15, or lacked an exact constant-primer or identifier match. COPE v1.2.5 was used to merge the high-quality paired reads. Each unique nucleotide sequence was treated as a clonotype, and MiTCR v1.1 was used to align the clonotypes to the IMGT TRB V, D and J references. The analysis was limited to V-J combinations with a frequency above 0.0001, which together covered approximately 99% of the repertoires. A TCR clonal expansion and chaos score per V-J combination was defined as the ratio of F50 clonal expansion to chaos observed in the TCRdist matrix. Welch's t-statistics and random forest were used to narrow the features down to over ten V-J combinations, which were then fed into a naive Bayes classifier. Thyroid-blood repertoire similarity was quantified with the Morisita-Horn index. TCRdb passed the public sequencing reads through fastp at Q25 and MiXCR, retaining productive beta sequences. Duplicate CDR3 protein sequences are folded into a single record with the most common DNA and genes. The V and J calls were determined by TCRdb, not by the authors. The sample contains some 1.1 million distinct CDR3 sequences, 36% of them found a single time. Roughly 10% of the sample lies in the top ten.

Patients with hyperthyroidism were aged 18 to 65 years, had been newly diagnosed, and had a disease duration of less than 2 months. Patients were excluded if they had other autoimmune diseases, uncontrolled infections, pregnancy or lactation. Clinical symptoms, serum thyroxine, TRAb, thyroid ultrasound and orbital computed tomography were used for diagnosis. Total RNA was extracted with Trizol reagent and quality-checked on an Agilent 2100 Bioanalyzer. V and J are trimmed by 2 bases and 6 bases, and the gene matches miss 6 bases of the junction. CDR1 and CDR2, looked up from the germline V gene, are SQVTM and ANQGSEA. Counted from cysteine to phenylalanine, this CDR3 has 13 amino acids. CDR3 DNA is the only sequence kept; it has 39 bases, read in frame from the first base.

This clonotype was obtained from an adult man with Graves' hyperthyroidism. The sample taken for sequencing was peripheral blood or thyroid tissue (not recorded which). The chain joins TRBV29-1 to TRBJ1-2; TRBD1 aligns with 7 central bases. The CDR3 amino acid sequence is: CSVEQGTVDGYTF. The DNA sequence is as follows: TGCAGCGTTGAACAGGGGACAGTTGATGGCTACACCTTC.